This T cell receptor beta chain was sequenced in a study of blood T cell repertoires in COVID-19. Background on the study: Researchers got acute and convalescent COVID-19 samples from the United States, Italy and Spain. From T cells, B-cell-depleted T cells, or PBMCs came the material, which was cDNA or gDNA.

Authors' analysis steps: Reference gene primer amplification gave nucleated cell count estimates. Here immunoSEQ multiplex PCR was the method, and the copy in TCRdb shows in-frame clones only, minus some. V and J calls and clone size come straight from that table; D and trimming were deduced from the DNA. The top ten hold more than 6.5% of the sample, which has 150,000 to 200,000 clones, 70% to 90% seen once. The CDR3 is 11 amino acids. The V and J ends lost 7 bases and 5 bases respectively, with 8 bases between them. The clonotype was recovered from a woman aged 80 or over in a cohort sampled during active or convalescent COVID-19. What was sequenced was peripheral blood. This chain links TRBV12-3 or TRBV12-4 with TRBJ1-2; D gene ambiguous. The CDR3 protein is CASTQRYGYTF. In DNA, the CDR3 is TGTGCCAGCACCCAGAGGTATGGCTACACCTTC.